The 30 T cell receptor beta chains in this list originate from one sample, sequenced in a study of blood T cell repertoires in COVID-19 (dated by TCRdb to 2019 to 2021). Receptor libraries were prepared by the immunoSEQ multiplex PCR assay. Entries here come from immuneACCESS through TCRdb and include only in-frame sequences with V and J called. Some clones fail to appear in such tables; in the studies checked, an unresolved V gene covers under half of the shortfall, and the cause of the remainder is unknown. The sample records 200,000 to 250,000 clones, around 90% of which are singletons. Under 9% of the sample comes from the top ten. The material sequenced was peripheral blood. The receptors come from a woman aged 70-85 years with active or convalescent COVID-19.

The chain has TRBV5-5 and TRBJ1-1; a possible D gene is TRBD1 (6 bases). In germline, CDR1 is SGHKS, CDR2 YYEKEE (reference sequence). CDR3 length equals 13 residues. Trimming left V 4 bases short and J 6 bases short, with 13 bases between. CDR3 coding DNA: TGTGCCAGCAGCGCTACAGGGAGCCCTGAAGCTTTCTTT. Protein: CASSATGSPEAFF.

The chain is built from TRBV11-2 and TRBJ1-5, with TRBD1 identical over 10 bases. The length of the CDR3 is 14 residues. V was clipped by 5 bases and J by 15 bases; unmatched bases: 13. CDR1 is SGHAT and CDR2 is FQNNGV in the germline V gene. CDR3 residues: CASSQGQGREVRHF. The CDR3 DNA reads as TGTGCCAGCAGCCAGGGACAGGGGCGGGAGGTTAGGCATTTT.

This chain connects TRBV12-5 to TRBJ1-3; 9 bases agree with TRBD1. J lost 1 base, V lost 4 bases, and 8 bases had no gene match. CDR3 length: 17 amino acids. Germline CDR1 is LGHNT and CDR2 is FRNRAP. The CDR3 protein is CASGSGTGSGSGNTIYF. CDR3 DNA: TGTGCTAGTGGTTCCGGGACAGGGAGTGGGTCTGGAAACACCATATATTTT.

The chain carries TRBV9 and TRBJ1-1; D unresolved. Trimming removed 2 bases from V and 0 bases from J, with 8 bases in between. The CDR3 totals 14 residues. In germline, CDR1 is SGDLS, CDR2 YYNGEE. The CDR3 DNA sequence: TGTGCCAGCAGCGTTTCTACAGTGAACACTGAAGCTTTCTTT. Translated: CASSVSTVNTEAFF.

This chain connects TRBV2 to TRBJ1-2, with 7 bases that match TRBD1. Germline CDR1 and CDR2: SNHLY and FYNNEI. V lost 8 bases to trimming and J lost 8 bases; unmatched junction nucleotides: 8. The CDR3 is 12 residues long. The CDR3 is CASSQGREGYTF. For the CDR3, the DNA is TGTGCCAGCTCACAGGGGCGGGAAGGCTACACCTTC. The variable domain in full, with the rest retrieved from reference TRBV2 and TRBJ1-2, is EPEVTQTPSHQVTQMGQEVILRCVPISNHLYFYWYRQILGQKVEFLVSFYNNEISEKSEIFDDQFSVERPDGSNFTLKIRSTKLEDSAMYFCASSQGREGYTFGSGTRLTVV.

The chain is built from TRBV5-1 and TRBJ2-2; TRBD2 aligns across 7 bases. CDR1 and CDR2 (germline): SGHRS, YFSETQ. Unmatched junction bases numbered 24, after V lost 5 bases and J lost 5 bases. CDR3 size: 20 residues. The DNA of the CDR3 is TGCGCCAGCAGATGGAGGCTAGCGGCTAGTAAGGCGGAAAGTACCGGGGAGCTGTTTTTT. Amino acids: CASRWRLAASKAESTGELFF.

This clone has only one observation. The chain combines TRBV4-3 with TRBJ1-2; TRBD1 might be the D (6 bases). The length of the CDR3 is 15 residues. Per the germline V gene, CDR1 is LGHNA and CDR2 is YSLEER. The germline V and J ends were trimmed by 4 bases and 7 bases, with 19 bases remaining between them. The DNA of the CDR3 is TGCGCCAGCAGCCCAGGGGAGAAAGGGGGATTTGGCTACACCTTC. It translates to CASSPGEKGGFGYTF.

The chain uses TRBV10-3 and TRBJ2-7; 8 nucleotides agree with TRBD1. Losses at the gene ends were 8 bases for V and 7 bases for J; bases not matched to a gene: 13. Germline CDR1 reads ENHRY; CDR2 reads SYGVKD. This CDR3 region has 14 residues. The CDR3 DNA is TGTGCCATCGGGGACAGGCCTAGAGGAAGGGAGCAGTACTTC. Amino acids: CAIGDRPRGREQYF.

The V and J genes are TRBV4-3 and TRBJ1-4, with 11 bases that match TRBD1. The CDR3 has 16 residues. Unmatched junction bases numbered 4, after V lost 0 bases and J lost 7 bases. Germline lookup yields CDR1 LGHNA and CDR2 YSLEER. CDR3 nucleotides: TGCGCCAGCAGCCAAGAAGGGACAGGGGGTGCTGAAAAACTGTTTTTT. Its protein product is CASSQEGTGGAEKLFF.

This chain links TRBV5-1 with TRBJ1-2, with D tentatively TRBD1 (6 bases). Germline V gene lookup returns CDR1 SGHRS and CDR2 YFSETQ. Trimming removed 3 bases from V and 5 bases from J, with 11 bases in between. CDR3 size: 13 residues. The CDR3 DNA reads TGCGCCAGCAGCTCGGACAGACTTTATGGCTACACCTTC. Translating it yields CASSSDRLYGYTF.

The chain uses TRBV5-6 and TRBJ1-4; maybe TRBD1 (5 bases). Deletions cut 5 bases from V and 8 bases from J, with 16 bases between. Per the germline V gene, CDR1 is SGHDT and CDR2 is YYEEEE. The CDR3 contains 14 residues. CDR3 region: CASREQGGIEKLFF. Here the CDR3 DNA reads TGTGCCAGCAGAGAGCAGGGAGGAATCGAAAAACTGTTTTTT.

V and J are TRBV11-2 and TRBJ2-7; maybe TRBD2 (6 bases). The CDR3 is made up of 15 amino acids. V gave up 3 bases and J gave up 0 bases, with 12 bases separating them. In germline, CDR1 is SGHAT, CDR2 FQNNGV. The CDR3 loop reads CASSFGAGISYEQYF. The CDR3 DNA follows: TGTGCCAGCAGCTTCGGTGCGGGGATCTCCTACGAGCAGTACTTC.

V and J are TRBV6-1 and TRBJ1-1; D remains unclear. CDR1 and CDR2 (germline): MNHNS, SASEGT. The CDR3 extends over 15 amino acids. Trimming removed 2 bases from V and 0 bases from J, with 10 bases in between. The DNA of the CDR3 is TGTGCCAGCAGTGAAAGTGGAGGTTTGAACACTGAAGCTTTCTTT. The encoded protein is CASSESGGLNTEAFF.

V gene TRBV10-3 combines with J gene TRBJ1-4, with D tentatively TRBD1 (5 bases). Germline V gene lookup returns CDR1 ENHRY and CDR2 SYGVKD. The CDR3 has 13 amino acids. V shed 6 bases and J shed 3 bases, with 8 bases lying between them. In nucleotides, the CDR3 is TGTGCCATCAGGGGAGGGGCTAATGAAAAACTGTTTTTT. Encoded protein: CAIRGGANEKLFF.

The CDR3 reads CASSLGTVSYEQYF. The CDR3 DNA reads TGTGCCAGCAGCTTAGGGACAGTGTCATACGAGCAGTACTTC. The chain carries TRBV7-9 and TRBJ2-7; maybe TRBD1 (6 bases). V lost 1 base to trimming and J lost 4 bases, with 11 bases between them. The CDR3 consists of 14 residues. The germline gives CDR1 SEHNR, CDR2 FQNEAQ (reference sequence).

The rearrangement joins TRBV10-3 to TRBJ1-4; TRBD1 matches 7 bases. V was clipped by 0 bases and J by 8 bases; unmatched bases: 6. Germline CDR1 reads ENHRY; CDR2 reads SYGVKD. The CDR3 sequence is 15 residues long. CDR3 in amino acids: CAISESRTGLEKLFF. The CDR3 DNA reads as TGTGCCATCAGTGAGTCTAGGACAGGTTTGGAAAAACTGTTTTTT.

The V gene is TRBV9, the J gene TRBJ2-3; D call uncertain. The V gene's germline CDR1 is SGDLS and CDR2 YYNGEE. The V end was cut by 3 bases, the J end by 0 bases, with 14 bases between. This CDR3 is 16 amino acids long. The DNA for the CDR3 is TGTGCCAGCAGCGCCCCCGGTTTTCCTAGCACAGATACGCAGTATTTT. Translation: CASSAPGFPSTDTQYF.

This clone was picked up a small number of times. CDR3 sequence: CASSPRVAGELFF. In DNA, the CDR3 is TGCGCCAGCAGCCCCAGGGTGGCCGGGGAGCTGTTTTTT. The rearrangement links TRBV5-1 to TRBJ2-2; perhaps TRBD1 as D (5 bases). The germline gives CDR1 SGHRS, CDR2 YFSETQ. The CDR3 contains 13 residues. The V gene lost 4 bases and the J gene lost 6 bases, with 10 bases spanning the gap.

The table lists this clone with a count of one. The CDR3 reads CASTTGTEARNTEAFF. DNA for the CDR3: TGTGCCAGCACGACCGGGACAGAGGCAAGGAACACTGAAGCTTTCTTT. The V call is TRBV18, the J call TRBJ1-1, with 7 bases aligning to TRBD1. This CDR3 has 16 amino acids. Trimming removed 8 bases from V and 1 base from J; junction bases left unmatched: 13. Germline V lookup: CDR1 KGHSH, CDR2 LQKENI.

The chain has TRBV27 and TRBJ1-3; a weak D match, TRBD1 (5 bases). V was pared by 8 bases and J by 14 bases, with 19 bases between. The CDR3 extends over 12 amino acids. From germline, CDR1 is MNHEY and CDR2 SMNVEV (reference sequence). The CDR3 is CASPQVRAGLYF. CDR3 in DNA: TGTGCCAGCCCTCAGGTCAGGGCGGGACTATATTTT.

The chain uses TRBV18 and TRBJ2-2; tentatively, D is TRBD2 (6 bases). The V and J ends lost 2 bases and 3 bases respectively, with 7 bases between them. From germline, CDR1 is KGHSH and CDR2 LQKENI. The length of the CDR3 is 14 residues. CDR3 nucleotide sequence: TGTGCCAGCTCACCATCGGGGGACACCGGGGAGCTGTTTTTT. The encoded protein is CASSPSGDTGELFF. The complete variable domain, with remaining parts taken from reference TRBV18 and TRBJ2-2, reads NAGVMQNPRHLVRRRGQEARLRCSPMKGHSHVYWYRQLPEEGLKFMVYLQKENIIDESGMPKERFSAEFPKEGPSILRIQQVVRGDSAAYFCASSPSGDTGELFFGEGSRLTVL.

The rearrangement joins TRBV14 to TRBJ2-5, with TRBD2 identical over 9 bases. CDR3 length: 15 residues. CDR1 is SGHDN and CDR2 is FVKESK in the germline V gene. V was clipped by 3 bases and J by 5 bases; unmatched bases: 7. CDR3 residues: CASSQGLAGYETQYF. The CDR3 DNA reads TGTGCCAGCAGCCAGGGCCTAGCGGGGTATGAGACCCAGTACTTC.

The chain has TRBV15 and TRBJ1-2; 9 nucleotides line up with TRBD1. This CDR3 is 14 amino acids long. J gave up 8 bases and V 2 bases, and 6 bases lay outside the gene matches. Per germline, CDR1 LNHNV and CDR2 YYDKDF (reference sequence). The chain's CDR3 is CATSRLQGARGYTF. The CDR3 nucleotides read TGTGCCACCAGCAGATTACAGGGGGCGCGGGGCTACACCTTC.

The chain uses TRBV5-4 and TRBJ2-3, with TRBD1 identical over 9 bases. CDR1 and CDR2 (germline): SGHNT, YYREEE (reference sequence). This CDR3 comprises 15 residues. The J segment lost 5 bases and the V segment lost 3 bases, leaving 7 bases of the junction unmatched. CDR3 DNA sequence: TGTGCCAGCAGCTGGGGGGGACAGGGTGGAGATACGCAGTATTTT. Its protein is CASSWGGQGGDTQYF.

Here the CDR3 DNA reads TGCGCCAGCAGCTCGATAGCGGGAAGCACAGATACGCAGTATTTT. Residues: CASSSIAGSTDTQYF. This chain joins TRBV5-1 and TRBJ2-3; TRBD2 agrees at 8 bases. This CDR3 region has 15 residues. The germline gives CDR1 SGHRS, CDR2 YFSETQ. V dropped 3 bases and J dropped 0; count of bases not matched to a gene: 3.

The rearrangement joins TRBV9 to TRBJ1-1; 7 positions match TRBD1. J lost 6 bases, V lost 0 bases, and 5 bases had no gene match. Per the germline V gene, CDR1 is SGDLS and CDR2 is YYNGEE. The CDR3 consists of 14 residues. The CDR3 sequence is CASSVGTGRAEAFF. The CDR3 DNA reads TGTGCCAGCAGCGTAGGGACAGGACGGGCTGAAGCTTTCTTT.

This sequence joins TRBV10-3 and TRBJ1-4; D call uncertain. The CDR3 consists of 13 residues. Trimming left V 3 bases short and J 7 bases short, with 9 bases between. Germline CDR1 and CDR2: ENHRY and SYGVKD. The CDR3 sequence: CAISDGRFEKLFF. Written as DNA, the CDR3 is TGTGCCATCAGTGACGGGAGGTTTGAAAAACTGTTTTTT.

The chain joins TRBV7-6 to TRBJ2-1, with 8 bases identical to TRBD1. V shed 2 bases and J 7 bases; nucleotides not matched to a gene: 7. There are 15 residues in the CDR3. Germline loops: CDR1 SGHVS, CDR2 FNYEAQ. The CDR3 coding sequence is TGTGCCAGCAGCTTAAACAGGGGGTATAGGAATGAGCAGTTCTTC. Translation gives CASSLNRGYRNEQFF.

The rearrangement uses TRBV6-6 and TRBJ1-2; D is undetermined. Trimming took off 7 bases at V and 4 bases at J, with 7 bases between the two ends. The CDR3 is 11 residues long. CDR1 is MNHNY and CDR2 is SVGAGI in the germline V gene (reference sequence). CDR3 protein: CASNEGYGYTF. In DNA form, the CDR3 reads TGTGCCAGCAATGAGGGCTATGGCTACACCTTC.

The chain has TRBV20-1 and TRBJ1-2, with unresolved D. CDR1 and CDR2 (germline): DFQATT, SNEGSKA (reference sequence). Between the trimmed V and J ends, which lost 1 base and 13 bases, there was a span of 13 bases. This CDR3 has 11 amino acids. This chain's CDR3 is CSARGSVGLTF. The CDR3 nucleotides are TGCAGTGCTAGAGGGTCTGTGGGCCTCACCTTC.